The rows below give T cell receptor beta chains drawn from one sample of a study of OX40 agonist ivuxolimab in advanced cancers. The table came from immunoSEQ multiplex PCR; TCRdb's copy has only in-frame clones and leaves some out. The sample yields about 59,000 clones, about 83% seen once. The input for sequencing was CD4+ or CD8+ T cells sorted from blood, taken in a trial of the OX40 agonist ivuxolimab. Receptor source: an adult with an advanced solid tumor such as melanoma, head and neck, liver or kidney cancer. CDR3s include the opening cysteine and the closing phenylalanine or tryptophan. The D gene is left open where the match is weak. Clone size, where shown, is once, few, many, or a class for clones that have expanded.

D	V	J	size	CDR3	DNA
TRBD2	TRBV19	TRBJ2-7	-	CATSVGLVYEQYF	TGTGCCACTTCTGTCGGACTAGTTTACGAGCAGTACTTC
-	TRBV7-2	TRBJ1-6	-	CASSQLPEGSPLHF	TGTGCCAGCAGCCAACTCCCAGAAGGTTCACCCCTCCACTTT
-	TRBV6-5	TRBJ1-4	-	CASSHGGSGNEKLFF	TGTGCCAGCAGTCACGGGGGGTCGGGGAATGAAAAACTGTTTTTT
-	TRBV18	TRBJ2-1	-	CASSPSGSGGVYNEQFF	TGTGCCAGCTCACCCTCGGGTAGCGGAGGCGTCTACAATGAGCAGTTCTTC
TRBD2	TRBV18	TRBJ2-1	-	CASSPLSSGGARNEQFF	TGTGCCAGCTCACCCCTCTCTAGCGGGGGGGCCAGAAATGAGCAGTTCTTC
-	TRBV5-8	TRBJ1-1	-	CASSIYTDTEAFF	TGTGCCAGCAGCATATACACGGACACTGAAGCTTTCTTT
TRBD1	TRBV7-9	TRBJ1-1	few	CASSPYRGSAFF	TGTGCCAGCAGCCCGTACAGGGGTTCAGCTTTCTTT
-	TRBV4-1	TRBJ1-2	once	CASSHQFDGERGYTF	TGCGCCAGCAGCCATCAATTTGACGGAGAGCGGGGCTACACCTTC
TRBD2	TRBV7-8	TRBJ2-1	-	CASSLGYSGRSDEQFF	TGTGCCAGCAGTCTTGGATACAGCGGGAGGTCAGATGAGCAGTTCTTC
-	TRBV2	TRBJ1-5	few	CASSDGNSNQPQHF	TGTGCCAGCAGTGATGGGAATAGCAATCAGCCCCAGCATTTT
-	TRBV15	TRBJ1-1	once	CATSPRRKNTEAFF	TGTGCCACCAGCCCCCGACGGAAGAACACTGAAGCTTTCTTT
-	TRBV6-6	TRBJ2-1	-	CASSSPTVTHNEQFF	TGTGCCAGCAGTTCCCCGACAGTAACCCACAATGAGCAGTTCTTC
-	TRBV2	TRBJ1-4	-	CASSDSYSMRQVANEKLFF	TGTGCCAGCAGTGACTCCTATTCTATGCGACAGGTTGCTAATGAAAAACTGTTTTTT
-	TRBV5-1	TRBJ1-5	-	CASSPGGGLDGQPQHF	TGCGCCAGCAGCCCAGGCGGGGGGCTCGATGGTCAGCCCCAGCATTTT
-	TRBV4-3	TRBJ2-5	-	CASSQDTGPMETQYF	TGCGCCAGCAGCCAAGATACCGGGCCGATGGAGACCCAGTACTTC
-	TRBV11-2	TRBJ2-7	once	CASSLELRGSSYEQYF	TGTGCCAGCAGCTTGGAACTCAGGGGTAGCTCCTACGAGCAGTACTTC
-	TRBV5-4	TRBJ2-3	-	CASSLDGTDTQYF	TGTGCCAGCAGCTTGGACGGAACAGATACGCAGTATTTT
-	TRBV11-2	TRBJ2-7	-	CASSLDPRGDYEQYF	TGTGCCAGCAGCTTAGATCCCAGGGGAGACTACGAGCAGTACTTC
-	TRBV29-1	TRBJ2-7	-	CSVGRTSYEQYF	TGCAGCGTCGGAAGGACCTCCTACGAGCAGTACTTC
-	TRBV15	TRBJ2-3	-	CATSRYGDTQYF	TGTGCCACCAGCAGATACGGGGATACGCAGTATTTT